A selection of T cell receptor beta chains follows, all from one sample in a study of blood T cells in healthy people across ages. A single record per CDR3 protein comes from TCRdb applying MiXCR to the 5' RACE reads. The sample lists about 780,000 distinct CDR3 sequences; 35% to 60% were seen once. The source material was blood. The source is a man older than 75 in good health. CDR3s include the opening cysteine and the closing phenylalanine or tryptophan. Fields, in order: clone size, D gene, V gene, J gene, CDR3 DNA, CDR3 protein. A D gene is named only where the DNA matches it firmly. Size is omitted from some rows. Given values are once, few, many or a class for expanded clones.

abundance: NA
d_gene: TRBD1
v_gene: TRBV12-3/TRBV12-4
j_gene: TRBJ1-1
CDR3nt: TGTGCCACCCAAACCCAGGGGGGCACTGAAGCTTTCTTT
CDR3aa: CATQTQGGTEAFF

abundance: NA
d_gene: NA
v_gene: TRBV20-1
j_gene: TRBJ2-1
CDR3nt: TGCAGTGCACGCCCGACTAGAGGCATTTACAATGAGCAGTTCTTC
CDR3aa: CSARPTRGIYNEQFF

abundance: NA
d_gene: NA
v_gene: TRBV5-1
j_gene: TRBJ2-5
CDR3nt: TGCGCCAGCAGCTTGGCCCCGACGAGGGGAGAGACCCAGTACTTC
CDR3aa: CASSLAPTRGETQYF

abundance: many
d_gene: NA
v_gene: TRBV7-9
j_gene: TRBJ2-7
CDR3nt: TGTGCCAGCAGCCCCGCGCGAAGCTCCTACGAGCAGTACTTC
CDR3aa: CASSPARSSYEQYF

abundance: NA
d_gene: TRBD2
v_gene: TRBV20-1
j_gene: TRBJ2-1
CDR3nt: TGCAGTGCCCGAGGGACGGGAGGGTTCAATGAGCAGTTCTTC
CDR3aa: CSARGTGGFNEQFF

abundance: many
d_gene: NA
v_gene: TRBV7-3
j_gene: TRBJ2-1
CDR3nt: TGTGCCAGCAGCGTCCTAGCGACCTGGGGCAATGAGCAGTTCTTC
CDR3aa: CASSVLATWGNEQFF

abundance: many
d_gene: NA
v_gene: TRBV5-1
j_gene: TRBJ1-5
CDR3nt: TGCGCCAGCAGCTTGGCGGCAGGGGATCAGCCCCAGCATTTT
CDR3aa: CASSLAAGDQPQHF

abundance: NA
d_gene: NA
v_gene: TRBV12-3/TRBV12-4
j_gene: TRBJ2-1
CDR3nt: TGTGCCAGCAGTTTACCTACAGGAAACAATGAGCAGTTCTTC
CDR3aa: CASSLPTGNNEQFF

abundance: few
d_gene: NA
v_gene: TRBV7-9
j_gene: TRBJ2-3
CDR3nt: TGTGCCAGCAGCTCCAGCACCACGGGCTTGACAGATACGCAGTATTTT
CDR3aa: CASSSSTTGLTDTQYF

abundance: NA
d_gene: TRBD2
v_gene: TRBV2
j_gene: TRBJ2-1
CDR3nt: TGTGCCAGCACTCGGACTAGCGGGAGGGCGGGCAATGAGCAGTTCTTC
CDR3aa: CASTRTSGRAGNEQFF

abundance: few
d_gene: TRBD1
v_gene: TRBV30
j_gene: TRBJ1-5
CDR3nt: TGTGCCTGGAGGAGGACAGGGTACAATCAGCCCCAGCATTTT
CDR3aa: CAWRRTGYNQPQHF

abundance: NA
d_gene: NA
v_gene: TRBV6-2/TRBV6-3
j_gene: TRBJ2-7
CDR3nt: TGTGCCAGCAGTTACTCGACGGTCCCTTCCTACGAGCAGTACTTC
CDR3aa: CASSYSTVPSYEQYF

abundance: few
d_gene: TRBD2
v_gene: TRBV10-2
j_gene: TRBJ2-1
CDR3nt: TGCGCCAGCAGCATCTCTAGCGGGAGTATGGCCTACAATGAGCAGTTCTTC
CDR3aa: CASSISSGSMAYNEQFF

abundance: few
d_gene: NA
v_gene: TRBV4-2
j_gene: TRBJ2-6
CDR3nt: TGTGCCAGCAGCCAAGGGGGGCATGGGGCCAACGTCCTGACTTTC
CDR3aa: CASSQGGHGANVLTF

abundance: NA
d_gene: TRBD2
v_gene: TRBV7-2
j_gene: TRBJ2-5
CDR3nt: TGTGCCAGCAGCTCGACTAGCGCCCTCCAAGAGACCCAGTACTTC
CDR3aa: CASSSTSALQETQYF

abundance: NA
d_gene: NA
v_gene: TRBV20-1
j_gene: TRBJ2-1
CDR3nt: TGCAGTGCTAGCGGGGACTCCTACAATGAGCAGTTCTTC
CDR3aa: CSASGDSYNEQFF

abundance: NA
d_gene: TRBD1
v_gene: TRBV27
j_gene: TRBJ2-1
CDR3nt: TGTGCCAGCAGTGTTGAGGCAGGGGGCTATGAGCAGTTCTTC
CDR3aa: CASSVEAGGYEQFF

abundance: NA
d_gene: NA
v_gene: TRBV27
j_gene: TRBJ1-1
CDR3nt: TGTGCCAGCAGTTTACTGGGGGCTGAAGCTTTCTTT
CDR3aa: CASSLLGAEAFF

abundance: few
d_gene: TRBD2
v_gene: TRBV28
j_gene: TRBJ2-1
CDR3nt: TGTGCCAGCAGCCCCCGGGAGGGGCTCTCCTACAATGAGCAGTTCTTC
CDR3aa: CASSPREGLSYNEQFF

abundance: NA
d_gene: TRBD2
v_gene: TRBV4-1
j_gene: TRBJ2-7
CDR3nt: TGCGCCAGCAGCCAAGATAGTCTAGCGGGTCCCTACGAGCAGTACTTC
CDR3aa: CASSQDSLAGPYEQYF

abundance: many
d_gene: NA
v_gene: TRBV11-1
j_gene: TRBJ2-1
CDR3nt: TGTGCCAGCAGCTTGCCGTTACTAGCAAGGAATGAGCAGTTCTTC
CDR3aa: CASSLPLLARNEQFF

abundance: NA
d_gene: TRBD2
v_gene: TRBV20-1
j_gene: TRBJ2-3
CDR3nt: TGCAGTGCTAGACTAGTCGGGAGGGGAGATACGCAGTATTTT
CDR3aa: CSARLVGRGDTQYF

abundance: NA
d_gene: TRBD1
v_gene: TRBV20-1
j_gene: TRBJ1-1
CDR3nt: TGCAGTGGCTTACCGGGACAGGGGAACACTGAAGCTTTCTTT
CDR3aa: CSGLPGQGNTEAFF

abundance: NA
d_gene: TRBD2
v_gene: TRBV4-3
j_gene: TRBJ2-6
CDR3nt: TGCGCCAGCAGCCAAGACCCTAGCGGGAGCTCTGGGGCCAACGTCCTGACTTTC
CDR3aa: CASSQDPSGSSGANVLTF

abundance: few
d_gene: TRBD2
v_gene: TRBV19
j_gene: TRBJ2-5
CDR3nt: TGTGCCAGTAGCTATGGGACTAGCGGGAGCGAGACCCAGTACTTC
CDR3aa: CASSYGTSGSETQYF

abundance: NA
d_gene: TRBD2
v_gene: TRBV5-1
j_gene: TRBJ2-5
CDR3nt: TGCGCCAGCGGCCAAGGGACTAGCGGAGTTCGTACGGAGACCCAGTACTTC
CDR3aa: CASGQGTSGVRTETQYF

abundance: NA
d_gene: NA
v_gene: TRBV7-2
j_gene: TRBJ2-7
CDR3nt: TGTGCCTGCAGACCAAGCGGAAGCGGGCGCCCCTTCGAGCAGTACTTC
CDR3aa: CACRPSGSGRPFEQYF